The rows below give T cell receptor beta chains drawn from one sample of a study of blood T cell repertoires in COVID-19. Libraries were prepared by immunoSEQ multiplex PCR; TCRdb keeps only in-frame clonotypes and omits some of them. The top ten hold roughly 15% of the sample, which has roughly 88,000 clones, 80% seen once. Sequencing was performed on peripheral blood. These receptors all come from a woman older than 75 with active or convalescent COVID-19. CDR3s include the opening cysteine and the closing phenylalanine or tryptophan. The D gene is left open where the match is weak. Only some rows state a clone size, as once, few, many or a class for expanded clones.

cdr3_length d_call v_call clone_size cdr3_aa
13 TRBD1 TRBV30 once CAWDRDRAYGYTF
15 TRBD2 TRBV10-3 - CAISGLAGTTGELFF
16 TRBD1 TRBV9 - CASSPGTGGGTDTQYF
15 - TRBV18 - CASSRKREGNQPQHF
12 - TRBV5-1 few CASSQSTDTQYF
19 - TRBV7-3 few CASSLTSLTGPSLNYGYTF
16 - TRBV4-3 - CASSQEAGNTGNTIYF
13 - TRBV10-3 - CAISTRGPTEAFF
14 TRBD2 TRBV30 - CAWTSGSNPDTQYF
17 TRBD2 TRBV27 - CASRDFSGRYLTDTQYF
14 TRBD1 TRBV5-1 - CASALDREEETQYF
15 TRBD1 TRBV5-4 once CASSSDRGVTDTQYF
13 - TRBV27 - CASSAGLGTEAFF
12 - TRBV3-1/TRBV3-2 - CASSPYTDTQYF
16 - TRBV7-6 - CASSSPGGQLYNEQFF
16 - TRBV5-1 once CASSLAAQGGTYEQYF
14 - TRBV9 - CASSVEGRDQPQHF
12 - TRBV6-5 - CASSLGGGIQYF
16 TRBD1 TRBV18 - CASSPYRGQRNEKLFF
16 - TRBV28 - CASSLAGVQGNQPQHF
16 TRBD1 TRBV7-9 - CASSGQGTYSNQPQHF
16 TRBD1 TRBV7-2 - CASSSLPGGSGNTIYF
14 TRBD1 TRBV5-1 - CASSWEGGAEEQFF
14 - TRBV5-4 once CASSLVGANNEQFF
18 TRBD2 TRBV5-6 - CASSLPDDAGASTDTQYF
16 TRBD1 TRBV19 - CASSMFGQGLFNEQFF
13 - TRBV29-1 - CSVQGVGGNEQFF
12 - TRBV10-3 - CAIMGGGDTQYF
14 - TRBV21-1 - CASSKGGGTDTQYF
16 TRBD1 TRBV4-2 - CASSQDLTGVTGELFF
17 TRBD2 TRBV7-2 once CASSLGRLAGLGGTQYF
17 TRBD2 TRBV27 - CASSSIAMAGGPDTQYF
18 TRBD2 TRBV7-2 - CASSLALAGEKESYEQYF
15 - TRBV6-5 - CASSYLAGATGELFF
14 TRBD2 TRBV4-3 - CASSLWGGQETQYF
11 - TRBV19 - CASSTPIRAFF
14 - TRBV6-2/TRBV6-3 - CASSPGHGDSPLHF
15 TRBD2 TRBV30 - CAWRRRGLLQDIQYF
12 - TRBV7-9 - CASSQSDRQASF
14 TRBD1 TRBV7-2 - CASSSPRQGQPQHF